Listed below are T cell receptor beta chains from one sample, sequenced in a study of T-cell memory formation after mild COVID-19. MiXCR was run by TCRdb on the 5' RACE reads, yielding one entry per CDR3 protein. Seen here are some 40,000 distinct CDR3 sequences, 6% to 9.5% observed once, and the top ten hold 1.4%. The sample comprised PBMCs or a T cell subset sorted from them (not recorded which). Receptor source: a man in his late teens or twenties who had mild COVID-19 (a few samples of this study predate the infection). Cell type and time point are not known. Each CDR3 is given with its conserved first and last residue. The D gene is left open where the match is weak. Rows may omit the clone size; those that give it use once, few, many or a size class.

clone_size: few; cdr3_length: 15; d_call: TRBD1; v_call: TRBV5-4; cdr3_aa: CASRTDRGRALEQFF
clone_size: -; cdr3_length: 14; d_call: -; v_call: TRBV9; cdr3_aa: CASSGPGGGETQYF
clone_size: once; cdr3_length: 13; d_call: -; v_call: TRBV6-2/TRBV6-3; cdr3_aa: CASSRWGNQPQHF
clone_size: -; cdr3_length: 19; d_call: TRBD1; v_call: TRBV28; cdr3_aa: CASSLIYQGEGSGANVLTF
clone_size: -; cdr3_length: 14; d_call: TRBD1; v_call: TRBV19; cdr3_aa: CASSPGQLRLEQYF
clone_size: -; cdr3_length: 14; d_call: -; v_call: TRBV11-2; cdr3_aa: CASSLVRGSYEQYF
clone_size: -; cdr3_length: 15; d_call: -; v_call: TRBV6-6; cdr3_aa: CASSYSPKGVYEQYF
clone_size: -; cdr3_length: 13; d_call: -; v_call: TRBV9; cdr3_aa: CASSVRGDTEAFF
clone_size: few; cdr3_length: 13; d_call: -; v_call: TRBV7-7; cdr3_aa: CASSLDFNTEAFF
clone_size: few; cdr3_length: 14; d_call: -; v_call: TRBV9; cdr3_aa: CASSILDNSYEQYF
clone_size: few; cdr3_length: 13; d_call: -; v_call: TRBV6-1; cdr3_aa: CASSDGGNYGYTF
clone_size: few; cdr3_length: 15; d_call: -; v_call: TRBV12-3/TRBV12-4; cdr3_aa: CASTDRTGIDQPQHF
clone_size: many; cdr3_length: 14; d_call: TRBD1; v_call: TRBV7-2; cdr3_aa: CASSPDRGKYEQYF
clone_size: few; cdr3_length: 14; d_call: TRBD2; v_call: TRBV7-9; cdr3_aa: CASSSGLANNEQFF
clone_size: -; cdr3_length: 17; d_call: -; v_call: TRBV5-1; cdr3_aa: CASSVGGVAGAQDGYTF
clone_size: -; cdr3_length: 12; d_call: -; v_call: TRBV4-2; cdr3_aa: CASSPPDYGYTF
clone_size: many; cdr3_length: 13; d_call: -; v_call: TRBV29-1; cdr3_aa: CSARETAAYEQYF
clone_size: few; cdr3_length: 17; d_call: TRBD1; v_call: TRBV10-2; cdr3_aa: CASSDWGTGGTSYGYTF
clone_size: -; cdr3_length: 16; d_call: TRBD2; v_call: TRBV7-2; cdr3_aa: CASSTAGGRRTGELFF
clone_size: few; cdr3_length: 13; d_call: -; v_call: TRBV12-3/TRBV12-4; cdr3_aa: CASSWTENQPQHF
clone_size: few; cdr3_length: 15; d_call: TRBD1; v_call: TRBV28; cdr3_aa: CASSSSGTVQETQYF
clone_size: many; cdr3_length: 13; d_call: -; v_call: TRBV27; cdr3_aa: CASSHGPSYEQYF
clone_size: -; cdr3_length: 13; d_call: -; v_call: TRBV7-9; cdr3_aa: CASSLKGYTEAFF
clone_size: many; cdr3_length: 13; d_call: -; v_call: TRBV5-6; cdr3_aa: CASSFGTEETQYF
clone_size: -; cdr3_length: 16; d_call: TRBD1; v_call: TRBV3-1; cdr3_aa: CASRDRGRSTSRGYTF
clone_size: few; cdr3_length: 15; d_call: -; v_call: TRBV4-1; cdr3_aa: CASSQEAGGTDTQYF
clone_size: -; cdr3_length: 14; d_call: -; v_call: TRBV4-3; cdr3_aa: CASSQGTRSEPQHF
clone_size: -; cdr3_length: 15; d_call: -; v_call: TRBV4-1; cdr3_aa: CASSQQEGHNEKLFF
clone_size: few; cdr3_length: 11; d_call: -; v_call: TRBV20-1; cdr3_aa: CSAPFQTEAFF
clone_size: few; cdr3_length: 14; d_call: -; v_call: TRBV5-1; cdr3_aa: CASSSGQMNTEAFF
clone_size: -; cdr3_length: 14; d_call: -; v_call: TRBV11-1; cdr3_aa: CASSPYGGGNIQYF
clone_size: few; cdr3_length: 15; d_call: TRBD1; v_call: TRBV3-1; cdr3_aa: CASSQGDRAPGELFF
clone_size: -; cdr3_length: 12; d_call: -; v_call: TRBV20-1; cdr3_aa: CSASIDSDTQYF
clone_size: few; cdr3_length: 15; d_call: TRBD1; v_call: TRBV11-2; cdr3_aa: CASRSPGQGSGKLFF
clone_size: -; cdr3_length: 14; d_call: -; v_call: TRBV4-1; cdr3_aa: CASSQLGANYGYTF
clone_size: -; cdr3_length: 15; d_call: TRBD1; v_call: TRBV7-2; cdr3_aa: CASSSIQGVQETQYF
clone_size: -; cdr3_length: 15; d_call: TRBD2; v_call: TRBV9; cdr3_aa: CASSVEAGGGNEQFF
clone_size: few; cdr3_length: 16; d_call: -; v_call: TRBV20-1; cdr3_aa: CSASPTDLSRGTEAFF
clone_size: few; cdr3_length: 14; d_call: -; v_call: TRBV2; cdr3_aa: CASSERPQNTEAFF
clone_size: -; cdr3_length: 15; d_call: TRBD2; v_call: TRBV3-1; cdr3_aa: CASSLGLAEDNEQFF
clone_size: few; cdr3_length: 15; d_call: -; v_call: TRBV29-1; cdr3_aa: CSVEDTQNSYNEQFF
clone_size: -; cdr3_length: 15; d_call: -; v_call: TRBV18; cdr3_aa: CASSPGTAVGNTIYF
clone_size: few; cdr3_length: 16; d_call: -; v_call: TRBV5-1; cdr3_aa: CASSGDALGGQETQYF
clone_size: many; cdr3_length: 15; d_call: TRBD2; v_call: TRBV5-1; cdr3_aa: CASSLEGLVQETQYF
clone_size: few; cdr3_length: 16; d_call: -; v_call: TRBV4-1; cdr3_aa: CASSQRYGPLREKLFF
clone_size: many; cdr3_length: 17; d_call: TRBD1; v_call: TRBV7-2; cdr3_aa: CASSLRSWDRGENTIYF
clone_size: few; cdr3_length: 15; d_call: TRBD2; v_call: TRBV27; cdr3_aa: CASSPRISGVDEQYF
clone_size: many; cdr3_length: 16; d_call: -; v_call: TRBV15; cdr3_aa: CATSRDRELARNTQYF
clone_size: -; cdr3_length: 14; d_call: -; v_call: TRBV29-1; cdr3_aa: CSVGVASSTDTQYF
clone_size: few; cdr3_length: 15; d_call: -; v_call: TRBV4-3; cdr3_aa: CASSRGQGGADTQYF
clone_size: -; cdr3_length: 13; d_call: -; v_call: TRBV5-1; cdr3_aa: CASSEPGTDTQYF
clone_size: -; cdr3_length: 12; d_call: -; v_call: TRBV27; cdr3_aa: CASTGDYTEAFF
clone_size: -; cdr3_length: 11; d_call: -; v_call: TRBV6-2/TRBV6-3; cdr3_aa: CASSYGFGYTF
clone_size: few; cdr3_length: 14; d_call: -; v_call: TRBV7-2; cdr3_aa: CASSPQGRNTEAFF
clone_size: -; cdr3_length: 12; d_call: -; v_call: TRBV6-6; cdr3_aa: CASSYYQNEQFF
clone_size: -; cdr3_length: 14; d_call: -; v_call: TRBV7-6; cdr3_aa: CASGGPGRTGELFF
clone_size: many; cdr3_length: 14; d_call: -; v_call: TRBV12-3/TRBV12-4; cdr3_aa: CASSLGALNSPLHF